The entry that follows covers one TCR beta chain sequence. Antigen unknown. This CDR3 has 14 residues. Trimming pared 1 base from V and 7 bases from J, leaving 11 bases between. The V gene's germline CDR1 is SGHTA and CDR2 FQGNSA. Terminally differentiated effector memory CD45RA+ cells were excluded from the naive CD8 cells, which were CD45RO-negative and positively selected for CCR7. These data are taken from a study of shared clonotypes between healthy human individuals. Overall study findings and caveats: Rarefaction gave evidence that sorted-subset sequencing remained incomplete despite large depth.

Each sorted subset replicate got 200 ng genomic DNA, roughly 33,000 genomes. The protocol was immunoSEQ multiplex PCR, while the TCRdb copy is restricted to in-frame clones and leaves out a portion. In the table there are 2 million or so clones, about 95% of which are singletons. This chain connects TRBV7-2 to TRBJ2-1; D unclear. The sequenced sample was naive CD8+ T cells sorted from blood. The receptor was derived from a man aged 18 to 30 in good health. The CDR3 region is CASSLVMAGNEQFF. DNA for the CDR3: TGTGCCAGCAGCTTAGTGATGGCCGGAAATGAGCAGTTCTTC.